The rows below give T cell receptor beta chains drawn from one sample of a study of CD4 T cells in relation to SARS-CoV-2 and coronaviruses. Their recognized antigens are unknown. Some clones are missing from TCRdb's copy, which holds only in-frame ones; the method was immunoSEQ multiplex PCR. The repertoire consists of 10,000 to 13,000 clones, with roughly 82% occurring once and the leading ten covering more than 25%. The sample consisted of CD4+ T cells from PBMCs, cultured in vitro. The receptors come from a human donor in good health. CDR3s include the opening cysteine and the closing phenylalanine or tryptophan. The D gene is left open where the match is weak.

TRBJ1-6	.	TRBV5-5	CASSLFPGDNSPLHF
TRBJ2-3	TRBD2	TRBV7-9	CASSERLAGRTDTQYF
TRBJ2-2	TRBD2	TRBV3-1/TRBV3-2	CASSQSPGLNTGELFF
TRBJ2-1	TRBD2	TRBV9	CASSPQTSGNSYNEQFF
TRBJ2-1	.	TRBV7-2	CASSFSVSSYNEQFF
TRBJ2-7	.	TRBV7-2	CASSLGWGAREQYF
TRBJ2-1	.	TRBV7-8	CASRPPGFGNEQFF
TRBJ2-2	.	TRBV5-1	CASSLGGEVIGELFF
TRBJ2-7	TRBD1	TRBV4-2	CASSQLDRDPSYEQYF
TRBJ2-7	.	TRBV7-2	CASSPRLPPYEQYF
TRBJ1-4	.	TRBV4-1	CASSQGQPLREKLFF
TRBJ1-3	.	TRBV14	CASSPSGSRRGNTIYF
TRBJ2-1	TRBD2	TRBV9	CASSVGVAGGPSIGEQFF
TRBJ2-3	.	TRBV4-1	CASSLRQASTDTQYF
TRBJ2-7	TRBD1	TRBV29-1	CSVPSSGTGTEQYF
TRBJ2-1	TRBD2	TRBV6-4	CASSDGTSGHNEQFF
TRBJ1-2	.	TRBV2	CASSSGTSYGYTF
TRBJ1-4	.	TRBV21-1	CASSKVDQGEKLFF
TRBJ2-7	.	TRBV2	CASSEDELRSEYEQYF
TRBJ1-5	.	TRBV5-1	CASSLEPSNQPQHF
TRBJ2-7	TRBD1	TRBV24-1	CATSDSGTGENEQYF
TRBJ2-1	.	TRBV7-2	CASSARGTSSSYNEQFF
TRBJ1-1	.	TRBV27	CASSKGHSNTEAFF
TRBJ2-7	TRBD2	TRBV7-9	CASSLAQASGPYEQYF
TRBJ1-2	TRBD1	TRBV5-1	CASSLDRAAYGYTF
TRBJ2-5	TRBD2	TRBV4-1	CASSQELAGGSKETQYF
TRBJ2-5	TRBD2	TRBV11-3	CASSPGLAGDQETQYF
TRBJ1-1	.	TRBV29-1	CSVGRGEGTEAFF
TRBJ2-4	TRBD1	TRBV2	CASRDRLAKNIQYF
TRBJ2-7	TRBD1	TRBV29-1	CSVRDRGYEQYF
TRBJ2-2	.	TRBV3-1/TRBV3-2	CASSPNFTGELFF
TRBJ2-3	.	TRBV6-5	CASSSEGTDDNTQYF
TRBJ2-2	TRBD2	TRBV27	CASSLLSSGSEAGELFF
TRBJ2-7	.	TRBV19	CASSPLQSSYEQYF
TRBJ2-2	TRBD1	TRBV5-1	CASSIQGGTGELFF
TRBJ2-1	.	TRBV7-9	CASSLASSYNEQFF
TRBJ2-2	TRBD2	TRBV5-1	CASSLGLAGEGELFF
TRBJ1-2	.	TRBV6-1	CASSEPGNNYGYTF
TRBJ2-7	.	TRBV12-3/TRBV12-4	CASSFALLEQYF
TRBJ2-3	.	TRBV11-2	CASSLVTTGIPDTQYF
TRBJ2-7	TRBD1	TRBV19	CASSPWTGGNYEQYF
TRBJ1-2	.	TRBV3-1/TRBV3-2	CASSRGEFGYTF
TRBJ1-5	.	TRBV5-8	CASSLTPLDLLYSNQPQHF
TRBJ2-6	.	TRBV6-6	CASIDRPSGANVLTF
TRBJ2-1	TRBD2	TRBV7-9	CASSLGGSNEQFF
TRBJ2-4	.	TRBV4-1	CASSQDVETSAKNIQYF
TRBJ2-3	TRBD2	TRBV2	CASSEAPSGTGTDTQYF